The T cell receptor beta chain described here comes from a study of blood T cell repertoires in COVID-19. Study background: Spain, Italy and the United States supplied samples that represented acute and convalescent COVID-19.

Germline CDR1 reads LNHDA; CDR2 reads SQIVND (reference sequence). There are 15 residues in the CDR3. V lost 6 bases, J lost 7 bases, and 21 bases lay in between. Libraries were prepared by immunoSEQ multiplex PCR; TCRdb keeps only in-frame clonotypes and omits some of them. This sample has 200,000 to 300,000 clones, with roughly 90% found just once. The sample consisted of peripheral blood. The genes are TRBV19 and TRBJ1-2; D possibly corresponds to TRBD1 (5 bases). The sequence was collected from a man in his thirties or forties with active or convalescent COVID-19. This CDR3 is CASSPRGNPDSGYTF. CDR3 sequence (DNA): TGTGCCAGTAGCCCCCGGGGGAATCCCGATAGTGGCTACACCTTC.